One T cell receptor (beta chain) is described in this entry. Its target is not known. These data come from a study of T cell responses to AZD1222 COVID-19 vaccine. The table came from immunoSEQ multiplex PCR; TCRdb's copy has only in-frame clones and leaves some out. The table shows about 140,000 clones, with around 92% occurring only once. V was pared by 5 bases and J by 2 bases, with 14 bases between. Germline-derived CDR1 and CDR2 are LNHDA and SQIVND (reference sequence). This CDR3 comprises 15 residues. General study results and limits: Researchers report vaccine-associated CD4 TCRs spanning spike, with dominance at 160-218 and 743-854.

Here the sequenced sample was peripheral blood, taken 28 days after the second AZD1222 dose. This clonotype was obtained from an adult who received the AZD1222 COVID-19 vaccine. This chain connects TRBV19 to TRBJ2-3; D uncertain. The CDR3 DNA reads as TGTGCCAGTAGTGCAGGTTTTTCGCCCACAGATACGCAGTATTTT. Translation: CASSAGFSPTDTQYF. The variable domain in full, completed from reference TRBV19 and TRBJ2-3, reads DGGITQSPKYLFRKEGQNVTLSCEQNLNHDAMYWYRQDPGQGLRLIYYSQIVNDFQKGDIAEGYSVSREKKESFPLTVTSAQKNPTAFYLCASSAGFSPTDTQYFGPGTRLTVL.